The 2 T cell receptor beta chains listed next were all sequenced from one sample in a study of cytomegalovirus exposure and HLA in healthy donors. PCR used 60 Vbeta primers and 13 Jbeta primers. Sequencing used immunoSEQ multiplex PCR; TCRdb keeps in-frame clones, though not all of them. The sample yields approximately 190,000 clones, about 80% seen once. The sequenced material came from PBMCs. These receptor sequences come from a woman aged 50 to 60 in good health and CMV-seropositive.

This clone showed up just once. The chain has TRBV7-2 and TRBJ2-7; 8 bases map to TRBD1. The CDR3 spans 12 residues. Per germline, CDR1 SGHTA and CDR2 FQGNSA. Trimming at V came to 5 bases and at J to 7 bases, leaving 4 bases not matched to a gene. CDR3 coding DNA: TGTGCCAGCAGCCGGACAGGGCGAGAGCAGTACTTC. It encodes CASSRTGREQYF.

The chain combines TRBV5-6 with TRBJ2-5, with a possible D match to TRBD2 (5 bases). CDR3 length: 16 amino acids. V was shortened by 5 bases and J by 4 bases, with 21 bases between the two germline ends. Germline CDR1 is SGHDT and CDR2 is YYEEEE. In DNA form, the CDR3 reads TGTGCCAGCAGACTCAATGAGGGCGGTTGGGGAGAGACCCAGTACTTC. This encodes CASRLNEGGWGETQYF.